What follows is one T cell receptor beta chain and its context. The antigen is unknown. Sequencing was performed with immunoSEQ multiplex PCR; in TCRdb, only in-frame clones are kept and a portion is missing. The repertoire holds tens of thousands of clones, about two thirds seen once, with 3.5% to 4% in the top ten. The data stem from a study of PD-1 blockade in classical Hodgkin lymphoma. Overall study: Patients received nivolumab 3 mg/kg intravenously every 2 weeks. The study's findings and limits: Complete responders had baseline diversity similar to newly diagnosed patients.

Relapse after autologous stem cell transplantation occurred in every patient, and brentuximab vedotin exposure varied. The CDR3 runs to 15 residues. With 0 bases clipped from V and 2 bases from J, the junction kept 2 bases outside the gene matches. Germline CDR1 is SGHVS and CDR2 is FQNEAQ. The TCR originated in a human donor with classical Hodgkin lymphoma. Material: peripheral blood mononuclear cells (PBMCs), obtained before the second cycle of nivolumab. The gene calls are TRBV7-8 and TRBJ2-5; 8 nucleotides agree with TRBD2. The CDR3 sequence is CASSLAGGVQETQYF. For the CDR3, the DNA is TGTGCCAGCAGCTTAGCCGGGGGGGTACAAGAGACCCAGTACTTC.